Reported below is one T cell receptor beta chain. These data are taken from a study of T cells in Graves' hyperthyroidism and ophthalmopathy. What was amplified from RNA transcripts were TCR beta CDR3 regions. The primer set for the first-round RT-PCR of the TCR CDR3 was HTBI. Using its own MiXCR run on the multiplex PCR reads, TCRdb lists one record per CDR3 protein. The sample has approximately 700,000 distinct CDR3 sequences, about 45% seen once. CDR1 and CDR2 (germline): SEHNR, FQNEAQ (reference sequence). The V gene end was trimmed by 6 bases and the J gene end by 2 bases; junction bases not matched to a gene: 6. The CDR3 is 14 residues long.

Sequencing was performed on peripheral blood or thyroid tissue (not recorded which). This sequence was found in an adult man with Graves' disease, either hyperthyroidism or ophthalmopathy (not recorded which). The rearrangement uses TRBV7-9 and TRBJ2-7; 8 nucleotides agree with TRBD1. This CDR3 reads CASRPTGVTYEQYF. The CDR3 nucleotides read TGTGCCAGCAGACCGACAGGGGTTACCTACGAGCAGTACTTC.